This T cell receptor (beta chain) originates from a study of early T cells in non-severe SARS-CoV-2 infection. Points from the study as a whole: Matches to VDJdb favored anti-spike CD8 responses and missed private and CD4 specificities.

This clonotype was detected ten times or more. What it binds is unknown. There are 14 residues in the CDR3. V was cut by 3 bases and J by 6 bases, with 17 bases left in between. Looked up from germline, CDR1 is SQVTM and CDR2 is ANQGSEA. Attached unique molecular identifiers marked individual cDNA molecules. Using its own MiXCR run on the 5' RACE reads, TCRdb lists one record per CDR3 protein. The sample consists of thousands of distinct CDR3 sequences, about 4.8% of them appearing once. The clonotype originates from an adult who was a healthcare worker with PCR-confirmed SARS-CoV-2 infection or an uninfected control (not recorded which). The chain has TRBV29-1 and TRBJ1-1; D unclear. Sample: whole blood. Written as DNA, the CDR3 is TGCAGCGTTGATGATTTAGGGAATTCGGCTGAAGCTTTCTTT. It is translated as CSVDDLGNSAEAFF.